This record covers a single T cell receptor beta chain. The germline V and J ends were trimmed by 1 base and 7 bases, with 28 bases remaining between them. The germline gives CDR1 SEHNR, CDR2 FQNEAQ (reference sequence). This CDR3 has 19 amino acids. Some clones are missing from TCRdb's copy, which holds only in-frame ones; the method was immunoSEQ multiplex PCR. This table holds just over 150,000 clones, about nine tenths found once. The record originates from a study of blood T cell repertoires in COVID-19. The Seattle patients joined while their infection was active and were tracked longitudinally afterward.

The rearrangement uses TRBV7-9 and TRBJ1-2; tentatively, D is TRBD1 (5 bases). The TCR was taken from a man aged 25-45 years with COVID-19, enrolled during active disease. Sequencing input: peripheral blood. Here the CDR3 DNA reads TGTGCCAGCAGCTTAGTACCCCGTAGGACAACTCCCTCTGATCCTGGCTACACCTTC. This encodes CASSLVPRRTTPSDPGYTF.